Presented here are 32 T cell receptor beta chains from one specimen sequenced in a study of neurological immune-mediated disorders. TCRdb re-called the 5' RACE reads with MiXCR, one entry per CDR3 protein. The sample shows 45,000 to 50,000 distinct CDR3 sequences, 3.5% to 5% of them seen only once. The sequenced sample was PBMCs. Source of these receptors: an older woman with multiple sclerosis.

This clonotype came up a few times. The CDR3 sequence: CASSLAVAGDEFF. Written as DNA, the CDR3 is TGCGCCAGCAGCTTGGCCGTGGCGGGAGACGAGTTCTTC. The chain joins TRBV5-1 to TRBJ2-1, with 7 bases lining up with TRBD2. CDR1 is SGHRS, CDR2 YFSETQ, per germline. Trimming took 0 bases from V and 14 from J; bases not matched to a gene: 8. The CDR3 loop spans 13 amino acids.

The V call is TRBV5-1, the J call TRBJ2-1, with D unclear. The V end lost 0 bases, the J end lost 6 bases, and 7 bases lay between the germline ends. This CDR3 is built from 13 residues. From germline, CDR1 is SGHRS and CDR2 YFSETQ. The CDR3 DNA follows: TGCGCCAGCAGCTTGGCTCTAACCAATGAGCAGTTCTTC. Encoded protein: CASSLALTNEQFF.

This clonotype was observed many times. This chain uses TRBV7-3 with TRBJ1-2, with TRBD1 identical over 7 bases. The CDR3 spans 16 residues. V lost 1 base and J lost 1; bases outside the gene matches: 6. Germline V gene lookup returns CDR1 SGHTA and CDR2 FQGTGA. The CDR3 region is CASSLRDSYLNYGYTF. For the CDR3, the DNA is TGTGCCAGCAGCTTAAGGGACAGCTATCTTAACTATGGCTACACCTTC. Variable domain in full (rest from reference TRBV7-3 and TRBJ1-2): GAGVSQTPSNKVTEKGKYVELRCDPISGHTALYWYRQSLGQGPEFLIYFQGTGAADDSGLPNDRFFAVRPEGSVSTLKIQRTERGDSAVYLCASSLRDSYLNYGYTFGSGTRLTVV.

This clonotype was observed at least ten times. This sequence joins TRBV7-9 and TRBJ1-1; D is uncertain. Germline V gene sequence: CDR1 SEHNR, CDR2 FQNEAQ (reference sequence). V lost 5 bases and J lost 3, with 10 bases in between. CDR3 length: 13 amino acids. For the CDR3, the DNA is TGTGCCAGCAGCGGTCGGGTGGACACTGAAGCTTTCTTT. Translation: CASSGRVDTEAFF.

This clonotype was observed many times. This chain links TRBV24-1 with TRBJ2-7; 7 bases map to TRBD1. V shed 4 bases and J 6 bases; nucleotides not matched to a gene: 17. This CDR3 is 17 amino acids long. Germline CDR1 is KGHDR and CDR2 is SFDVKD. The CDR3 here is CATSDPTKTGNRAEQYF. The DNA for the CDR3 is TGTGCCACCAGTGACCCCACTAAGACAGGGAATCGGGCCGAGCAGTACTTC.

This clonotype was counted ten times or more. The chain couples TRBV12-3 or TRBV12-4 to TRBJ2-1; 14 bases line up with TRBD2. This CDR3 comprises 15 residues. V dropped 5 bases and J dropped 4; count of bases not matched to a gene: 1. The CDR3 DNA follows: TGTGCCAGCAGTGGGACTAGCGGGGGTTACAATGAGCAGTTCTTC. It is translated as CASSGTSGGYNEQFF.

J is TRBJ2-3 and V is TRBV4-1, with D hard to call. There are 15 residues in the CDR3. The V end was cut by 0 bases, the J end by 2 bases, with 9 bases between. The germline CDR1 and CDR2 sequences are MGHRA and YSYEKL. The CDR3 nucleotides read TGCGCCAGCAGCCAAGATGGACCCATCACAGATACGCAGTATTTT. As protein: CASSQDGPITDTQYF.

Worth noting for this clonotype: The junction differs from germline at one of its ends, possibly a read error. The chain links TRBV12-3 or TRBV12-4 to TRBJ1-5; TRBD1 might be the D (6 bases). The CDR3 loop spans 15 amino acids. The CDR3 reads CASSFRTGGGQPQNF. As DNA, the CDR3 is TGTGCCAGCAGTTTTCGTACTGGGGGCGGCCAGCCCCAGAATTTT.

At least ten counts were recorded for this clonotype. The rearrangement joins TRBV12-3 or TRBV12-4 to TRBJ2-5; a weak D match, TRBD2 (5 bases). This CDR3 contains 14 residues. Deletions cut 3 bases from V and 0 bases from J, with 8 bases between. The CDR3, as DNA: TGTGCCAGCAGTTTGGGCGGGTACCAAGAGACCCAGTACTTC. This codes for CASSLGGYQETQYF.

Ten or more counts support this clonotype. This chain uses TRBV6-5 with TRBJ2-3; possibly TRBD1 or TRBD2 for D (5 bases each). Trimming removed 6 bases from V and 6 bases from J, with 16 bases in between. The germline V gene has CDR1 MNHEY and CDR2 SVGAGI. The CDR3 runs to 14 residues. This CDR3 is CASSQPGLGDTQYF. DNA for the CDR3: TGTGCCAGCAGCCAACCGGGGCTCGGGGATACGCAGTATTTT.

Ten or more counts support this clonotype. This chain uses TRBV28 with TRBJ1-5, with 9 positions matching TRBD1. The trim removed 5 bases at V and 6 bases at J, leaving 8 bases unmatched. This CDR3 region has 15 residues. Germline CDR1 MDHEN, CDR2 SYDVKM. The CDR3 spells CASSTWTGVTQPQHF. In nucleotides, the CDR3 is TGTGCCAGCAGTACCTGGACAGGGGTAACTCAGCCCCAGCATTTT. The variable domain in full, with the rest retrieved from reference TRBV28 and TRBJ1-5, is DVKVTQSSRYLVKRTGEKVFLECVQDMDHENMFWYRQDPGLGLRLIYFSYDVKMKEKGDIPEGYSVSREKKERFSLILESASTNQTSMYLCASSTWTGVTQPQHFGDGTRLSIL.

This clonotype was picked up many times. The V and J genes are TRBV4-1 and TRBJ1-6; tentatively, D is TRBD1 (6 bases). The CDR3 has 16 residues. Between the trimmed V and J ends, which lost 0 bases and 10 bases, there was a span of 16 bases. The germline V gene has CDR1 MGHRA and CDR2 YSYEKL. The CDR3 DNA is TGCGCCAGCAGCCAAGATAATCGGGTAGGGGGGTCACCCCTCCACTTT. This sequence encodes CASSQDNRVGGSPLHF.

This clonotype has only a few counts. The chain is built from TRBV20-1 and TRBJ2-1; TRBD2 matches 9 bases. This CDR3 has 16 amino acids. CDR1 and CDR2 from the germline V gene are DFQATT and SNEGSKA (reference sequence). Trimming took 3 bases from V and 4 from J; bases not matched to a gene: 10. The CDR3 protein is CSASSLGLAPYNEQFF. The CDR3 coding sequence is TGCAGTGCTAGTTCCCTGGGACTAGCACCTTACAATGAGCAGTTCTTC.

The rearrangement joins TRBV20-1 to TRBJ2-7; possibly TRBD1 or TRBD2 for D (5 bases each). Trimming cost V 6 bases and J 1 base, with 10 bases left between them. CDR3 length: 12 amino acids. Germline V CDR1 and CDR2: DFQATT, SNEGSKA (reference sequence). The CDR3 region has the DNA TGCAGTGCGGGGGACCGATCCTACGAGCAGTACGTC. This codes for CSAGDRSYEQYV.

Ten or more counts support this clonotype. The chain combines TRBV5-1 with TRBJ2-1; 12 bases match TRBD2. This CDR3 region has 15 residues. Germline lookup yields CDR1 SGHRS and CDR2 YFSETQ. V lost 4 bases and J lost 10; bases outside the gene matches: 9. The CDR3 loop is CASSIASGGAKEQFF. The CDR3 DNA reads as TGCGCCAGCAGCATAGCTAGCGGGGGGGCGAAAGAGCAGTTCTTC.

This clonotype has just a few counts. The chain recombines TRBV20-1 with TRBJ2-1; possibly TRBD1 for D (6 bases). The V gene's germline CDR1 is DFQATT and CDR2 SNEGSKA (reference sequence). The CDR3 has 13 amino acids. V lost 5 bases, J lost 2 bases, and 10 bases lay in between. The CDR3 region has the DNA TGCAGTGCTTTACGGGACACCTACAATGAGCAGTTCTTC. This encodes CSALRDTYNEQFF.

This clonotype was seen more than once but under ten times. CDR3 sequence: CASSRGGQRERGNEQFF. CDR3 DNA: TGTGCCAGCAGCCGGGGGGGGCAGCGGGAGAGAGGCAATGAGCAGTTCTTC. The chain joins TRBV11-2 to TRBJ2-1, with TRBD2 matching 8 bases. Unmatched junction bases numbered 15, after V lost 5 bases and J lost 6 bases. Germline V gives CDR1 SGHAT, CDR2 FQNNGV. This CDR3 region has 17 residues.

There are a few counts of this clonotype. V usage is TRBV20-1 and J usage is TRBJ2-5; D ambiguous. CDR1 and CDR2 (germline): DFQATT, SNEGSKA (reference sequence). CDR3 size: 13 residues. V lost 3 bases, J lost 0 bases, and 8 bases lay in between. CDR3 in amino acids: CSARNQYQETQYF. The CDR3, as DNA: TGCAGTGCTAGGAACCAGTACCAAGAGACCCAGTACTTC.

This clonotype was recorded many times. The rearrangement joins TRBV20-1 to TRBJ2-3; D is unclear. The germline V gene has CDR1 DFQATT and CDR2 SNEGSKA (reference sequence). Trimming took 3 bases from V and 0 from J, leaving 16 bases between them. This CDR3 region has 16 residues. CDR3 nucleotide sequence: TGCAGTGCTAGTTTAAGTGGTTCCCATAGCACAGATACGCAGTATTTT. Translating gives CSASLSGSHSTDTQYF.

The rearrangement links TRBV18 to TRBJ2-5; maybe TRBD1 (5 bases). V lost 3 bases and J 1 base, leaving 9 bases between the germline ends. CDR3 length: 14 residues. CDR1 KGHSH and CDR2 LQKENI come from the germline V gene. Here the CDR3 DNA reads TGTGCCAGCTCACCCGGACAAAGCCAAGAGACCCAGTACTTC. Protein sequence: CASSPGQSQETQYF.

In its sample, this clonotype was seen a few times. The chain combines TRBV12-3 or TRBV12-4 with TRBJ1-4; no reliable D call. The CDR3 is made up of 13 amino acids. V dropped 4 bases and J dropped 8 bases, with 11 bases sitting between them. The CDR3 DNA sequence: TGTGCCAGCAGTTACGGGCGGGAAGAAAAACTGTTTTTT. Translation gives CASSYGREEKLFF.

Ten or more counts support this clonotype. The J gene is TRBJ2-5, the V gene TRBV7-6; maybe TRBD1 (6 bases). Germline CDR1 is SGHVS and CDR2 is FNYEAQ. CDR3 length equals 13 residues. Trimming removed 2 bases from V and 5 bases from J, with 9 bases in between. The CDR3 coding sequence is TGTGCCAGCAGCTTATGGCAGGGGGAGACCCAGTACTTC. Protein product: CASSLWQGETQYF.

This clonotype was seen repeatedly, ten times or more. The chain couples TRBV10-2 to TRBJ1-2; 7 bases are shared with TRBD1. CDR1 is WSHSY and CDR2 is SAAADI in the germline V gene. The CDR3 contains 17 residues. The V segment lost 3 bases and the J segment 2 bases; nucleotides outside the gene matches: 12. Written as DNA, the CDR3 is TGCGCCAGCAGTGACGGTGGCCCGGGACAGTCCAACTATGGCTACACCTTC. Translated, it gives CASSDGGPGQSNYGYTF.

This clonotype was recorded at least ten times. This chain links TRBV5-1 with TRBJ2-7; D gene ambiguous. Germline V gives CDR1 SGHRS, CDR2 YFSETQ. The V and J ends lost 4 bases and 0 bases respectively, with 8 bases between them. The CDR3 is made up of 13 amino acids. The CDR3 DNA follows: TGCGCCAGCAGCGTCGGATTCTCCTACGAGCAGTACTTC. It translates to CASSVGFSYEQYF.

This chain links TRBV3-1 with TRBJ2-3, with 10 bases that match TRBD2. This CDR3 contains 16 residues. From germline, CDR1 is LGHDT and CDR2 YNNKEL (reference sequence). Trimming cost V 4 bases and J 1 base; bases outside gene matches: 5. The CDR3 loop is CASSPGLAPGTDTQYF. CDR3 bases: TGTGCCAGCAGCCCGGGACTAGCGCCCGGCACAGATACGCAGTATTTT.

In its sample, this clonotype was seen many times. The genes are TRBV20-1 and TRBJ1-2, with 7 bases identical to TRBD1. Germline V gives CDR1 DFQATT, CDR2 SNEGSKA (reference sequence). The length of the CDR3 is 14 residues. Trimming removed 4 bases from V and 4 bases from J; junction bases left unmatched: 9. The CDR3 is CSATLTRGLYGYTF. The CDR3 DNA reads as TGCAGTGCTACCCTGACAAGGGGGCTCTATGGCTACACCTTC.

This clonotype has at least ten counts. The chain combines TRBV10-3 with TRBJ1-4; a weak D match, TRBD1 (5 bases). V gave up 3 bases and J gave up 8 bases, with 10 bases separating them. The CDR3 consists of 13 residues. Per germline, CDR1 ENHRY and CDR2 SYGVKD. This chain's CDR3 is CAISDLGGEKLFF. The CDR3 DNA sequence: TGTGCCATCAGTGATCTGGGGGGAGAAAAACTGTTTTTT.

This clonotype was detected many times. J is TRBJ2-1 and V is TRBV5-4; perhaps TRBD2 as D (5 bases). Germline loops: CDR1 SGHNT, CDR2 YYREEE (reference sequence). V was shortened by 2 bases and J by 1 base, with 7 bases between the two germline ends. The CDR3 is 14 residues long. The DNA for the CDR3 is TGTGCCAGCAGCTTACGAGGGTCCTACAATGAGCAGTTCTTC. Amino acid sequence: CASSLRGSYNEQFF.

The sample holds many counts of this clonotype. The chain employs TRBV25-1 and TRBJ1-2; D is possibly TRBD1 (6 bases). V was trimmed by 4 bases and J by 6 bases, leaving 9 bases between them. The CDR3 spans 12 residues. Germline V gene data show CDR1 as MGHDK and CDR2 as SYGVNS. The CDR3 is CASSARGDGYTF. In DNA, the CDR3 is TGTGCCAGCAGTGCCAGGGGAGATGGCTACACCTTC.

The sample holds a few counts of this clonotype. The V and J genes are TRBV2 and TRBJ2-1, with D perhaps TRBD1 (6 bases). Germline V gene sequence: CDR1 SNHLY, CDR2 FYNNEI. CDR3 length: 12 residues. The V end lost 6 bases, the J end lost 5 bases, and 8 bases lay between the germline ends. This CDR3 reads CASRKGDNEQFF. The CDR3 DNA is TGTGCCAGCAGGAAGGGGGACAATGAGCAGTTCTTC.

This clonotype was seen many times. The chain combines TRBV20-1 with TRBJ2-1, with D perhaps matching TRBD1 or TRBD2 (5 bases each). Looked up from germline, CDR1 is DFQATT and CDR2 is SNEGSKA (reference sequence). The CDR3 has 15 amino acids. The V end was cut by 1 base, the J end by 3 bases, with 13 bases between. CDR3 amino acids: CSARGPLGDYNEQFF. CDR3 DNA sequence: TGCAGTGCTAGAGGACCTTTGGGGGACTACAATGAGCAGTTCTTC.

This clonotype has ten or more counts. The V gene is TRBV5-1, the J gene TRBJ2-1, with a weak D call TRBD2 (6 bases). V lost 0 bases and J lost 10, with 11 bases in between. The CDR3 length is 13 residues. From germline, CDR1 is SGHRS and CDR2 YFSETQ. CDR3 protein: CASSLAGGTEQFF. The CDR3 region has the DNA TGCGCCAGCAGCTTGGCCGGGGGAACAGAGCAGTTCTTC.